A single sample gave rise to the 21 T cell receptor beta chains below, sequenced in a study of spatial heterogeneity in lung cancer. TCRdb reprocessed the 5' RACE reads via MiXCR and lists one record per CDR3 protein. The data contain about 92,000 distinct CDR3 sequences, approximately 12% of them singletons. Time point here: sample taken at primary tumor resection. Whole RNA, which was extracted from tumor, nontumor lung tissue or frozen PBMC, was sequenced without any cell sorting. Material: PBMCs, obtained at surgery. The source is a male donor with early-stage non-small cell lung cancer.

V gene TRBV5-1 combines with J gene TRBJ2-7, with 7 bases lining up with TRBD1. Germline V lookup: CDR1 SGHRS, CDR2 YFSETQ. The CDR3 consists of 15 residues. Trimming cost V 0 bases and J 2 bases; bases outside gene matches: 5. The CDR3 DNA sequence: TGCGCCAGCAGCTTGGACGAGGGGGCACCCTACGAGCAGTACTTC. This codes for CASSLDEGAPYEQYF.

CDR3 residues: CASSLTTLAGGGTDTQYF. CDR3 nucleotides: TGTGCCAGCAGCTTGACCACCCTAGCGGGGGGCGGCACAGATACGCAGTATTTT. The chain links TRBV7-2 to TRBJ2-3; TRBD2 matches 11 bases. The CDR3 has 18 residues. Germline V gives CDR1 SGHTA, CDR2 FQGNSA. Trimming removed 3 bases from V and 1 base from J; junction bases left unmatched: 9.

This sequence joins TRBV20-1 and TRBJ1-1, with 9 positions matching TRBD1. Germline-derived CDR1 and CDR2 are DFQATT and SNEGSKA (reference sequence). The CDR3 totals 13 residues. The junction had 6 bases not matched to a gene; V was cut back by 6 bases and J by 4 bases. CDR3 protein: CSARTGVGTEAFF. In DNA form, the CDR3 reads TGCAGTGCCCGGACAGGGGTAGGCACTGAAGCTTTCTTT.

This clonotype was found a few times. The chain employs TRBV7-3 and TRBJ2-3, with 11 bases that match TRBD2. The germline V gene has CDR1 SGHTA and CDR2 FQGTGA. CDR3 size: 16 residues. V shed 2 bases, J shed 6 bases, and the junction held 7 bases outside the gene matches. As DNA, the CDR3 is TGTGCCAGCAGCTTACGGCTAGCGGGAGGCGGGGATACGCAGTATTTT. It specifies CASSLRLAGGGDTQYF. The full variable domain, its missing parts supplied by reference TRBV7-3 and TRBJ2-3, is GAGVSQTPSNKVTEKGKYVELRCDPISGHTALYWYRQSLGQGPEFLIYFQGTGAADDSGLPNDRFFAVRPEGSVSTLKIQRTERGDSAVYLCASSLRLAGGGDTQYFGPGTRLTVL.

This clonotype was seen more than once but under ten times. V and J are TRBV5-1 and TRBJ2-3, with D perhaps TRBD1 (5 bases). Germline CDR1 SGHRS, CDR2 YFSETQ. The CDR3 length is 15 residues. Trimming stripped 0 bases from V and 3 bases from J, with 11 bases between. DNA of the CDR3: TGCGCCAGCAGCTTGGAGGGGCGAAAGACAGATACGCAGTATTTT. Translation: CASSLEGRKTDTQYF.

The table lists this clonotype with a few counts. This sequence joins TRBV19 and TRBJ1-1; D may be TRBD1 (5 bases). The V gene lost 4 bases and the J gene lost 4 bases, with 10 bases spanning the gap. Germline CDR1 and CDR2: LNHDA and SQIVND (reference sequence). This CDR3 spans 13 amino acids. CDR3 amino acids: CASSKGVITEAFF. CDR3 nucleotides: TGTGCCAGTAGTAAAGGGGTTATCACTGAAGCTTTCTTT.

V is TRBV2 and J is TRBJ1-5; D is unresolved. V was cut by 3 bases and J by 0 bases, with 6 bases left in between. Germline V gene lookup returns CDR1 SNHLY and CDR2 FYNNEI. The CDR3 covers 14 residues. CDR3 residues: CASSDQYSNQPQHF. CDR3 sequence (DNA): TGTGCCAGCAGTGATCAATATAGCAATCAGCCCCAGCATTTT. Full variable domain (outside the CDR3, taken from reference TRBV2 and TRBJ1-5): EPEVTQTPSHQVTQMGQEVILRCVPISNHLYFYWYRQILGQKVEFLVSFYNNEISEKSEIFDDQFSVERPDGSNFTLKIRSTKLEDSAMYFCASSDQYSNQPQHFGDGTRLSIL.

This clonotype showed up many times. The chain has TRBV7-9 and TRBJ2-1; D uncertain. V shed 1 base and J shed 3 bases, with 10 bases lying between them. Germline V gene data show CDR1 as SEHNR and CDR2 as FQNEAQ (reference sequence). The CDR3 has 15 amino acids. The CDR3 nucleotides read TGTGCCAGCAGCTTAGACGGGTCTAACTACAATGAGCAGTTCTTC. This gives the protein CASSLDGSNYNEQFF.

The chain couples TRBV12-3 or TRBV12-4 to TRBJ2-7, with D unclear. V was trimmed by 3 bases and J by 4 bases, leaving 7 bases between them. This CDR3 is built from 12 residues. The CDR3 loop reads CASSFDNYEQYF. DNA for the CDR3: TGTGCCAGCAGTTTTGACAATTACGAGCAGTACTTC.

The table lists this clonotype with many counts. V gene TRBV11-2 combines with J gene TRBJ2-1; D is possibly TRBD2 (6 bases). The CDR3 loop spans 14 amino acids. Trimming removed 5 bases at V and 2 bases at J, with 10 bases between. Germline-derived CDR1 and CDR2 are SGHAT and FQNNGV. The CDR3 protein is CASSIGGTYNEQFF. CDR3 DNA sequence: TGTGCCAGCAGCATCGGGGGAACCTACAATGAGCAGTTCTTC.

Note on this clonotype: This may arise from a read error, as a much more abundant clone is one base away. The CDR3 DNA is TGTGCCGGCAGCAACCGGGACAGACCCGACGAGCAGTACTTC. Translating it yields CAGSNRDRPDEQYF. The chain uses TRBV7-9 and TRBJ2-7, with 7 bases lining up with TRBD1. The CDR3 runs to 14 residues. Germline V gene sequence: CDR1 SEHNR, CDR2 FQNEAQ (reference sequence).

This clonotype was observed at least ten times. The chain is built from TRBV5-1 and TRBJ2-5; D is unclear. The V gene's germline CDR1 is SGHRS and CDR2 YFSETQ. With 1 base removed from V and 0 bases from J, the gap between germline ends came to 10 bases. The CDR3 has 15 amino acids. CDR3: CASSLYGGYQETQYF. CDR3 nucleotide sequence: TGCGCCAGCAGCTTGTATGGCGGATACCAAGAGACCCAGTACTTC.

The chain employs TRBV10-3 and TRBJ2-3; D remains unclear. The CDR3 contains 12 residues. CDR1 is ENHRY, CDR2 SYGVKD, per germline. V shed 10 bases and J shed 2 bases, with 10 bases lying between them. CDR3 DNA sequence: TGTGCCAGTTTAGACCTCACAGATACGCAGTATTTT. Translation gives CASLDLTDTQYF.

The gene calls are TRBV12-3 or TRBV12-4 and TRBJ1-6; D might be TRBD1 (5 bases). Trimming took 3 bases from V and 4 from J, leaving 7 bases between them. The CDR3 contains 14 residues. The CDR3 coding sequence is TGTGCCAGCAGTTTTGAGGGGTATAATTCACCCCTCCACTTT. The encoded protein is CASSFEGYNSPLHF.

This chain connects TRBV27 to TRBJ1-6; 7 bases agree with TRBD1. The germline V gene encodes CDR1 MNHEY and CDR2 SMNVEV (reference sequence). The CDR3 sequence is 15 residues long. J was trimmed by 7 bases and V by 2 bases; bases with no gene match: 5. The CDR3: CASSLQGVLNSPLHF. The CDR3 DNA is TGTGCCAGCAGTTTACAGGGGGTTCTGAATTCACCCCTCCACTTT.

Only a few counts were recorded for this clonotype. The V gene is TRBV3-1, the J gene TRBJ1-4; no clear D. Trimming took off 3 bases at V and 2 bases at J, with 10 bases between the two ends. The CDR3 totals 15 residues. The V gene's germline CDR1 is LGHDT and CDR2 YNNKEL (reference sequence). The CDR3 loop reads CASSHGAGTNEKLFF. CDR3 nucleotide sequence: TGTGCCAGCAGCCATGGAGCCGGGACTAATGAAAAACTGTTTTTT.

This clonotype has a count of ten or more. V is TRBV20-1 and J is TRBJ2-3; D possibly matches TRBD1 or TRBD2 (7 bases each). Germline assignment: CDR1 DFQATT and CDR2 SNEGSKA (reference sequence). This CDR3 contains 16 residues. V lost 6 bases to trimming and J lost 2 bases, with 21 bases between them. Written as DNA, the CDR3 is TGCAGTGCCCCAAGGGGGGGACAGCGGCCCACAGATACGCAGTATTTT. This codes for CSAPRGGQRPTDTQYF.

The V and J genes are TRBV7-2 and TRBJ2-4, with D perhaps matching TRBD1 or TRBD2 (5 bases each). The CDR3 consists of 15 residues. The V end lost 5 bases, the J end lost 3 bases, and 14 bases lay between the germline ends. The germline V gene has CDR1 SGHTA and CDR2 FQGNSA. The CDR3 spells CASSPEGLFKNIQYF. In DNA, the CDR3 is TGTGCCAGCAGCCCCGAGGGGCTCTTCAAAAACATTCAGTACTTC.

The V and J genes are TRBV6-4 and TRBJ2-5; 10 nucleotides line up with TRBD2. The CDR3 sequence is 15 residues long. The V gene end was trimmed by 5 bases and the J gene end by 0 bases; junction bases not matched to a gene: 3. CDR1 is MRHNA, CDR2 SNTAGT, per germline. In nucleotides, the CDR3 is TGTGCCAGCAGTCCAGGGACTAGCGACCAAGAGACCCAGTACTTC. Its protein product is CASSPGTSDQETQYF.

The chain joins TRBV7-2 to TRBJ1-2; D remains unclear. This CDR3 region has 11 residues. The V end was cut by 2 bases, the J end by 4 bases, with 2 bases between. Looked up from germline, CDR1 is SGHTA and CDR2 is FQGNSA. CDR3 in amino acids: CASSLSYGYTF. CDR3 sequence (DNA): TGTGCCAGCAGCTTAAGCTATGGCTACACCTTC.

This clonotype was observed a few times. This sequence joins TRBV7-9 and TRBJ2-5, with 8 bases that match TRBD2. The V and J ends lost 6 bases and 2 bases, in that order; junction bases with no gene match: 5. CDR3 size: 14 residues. Germline CDR1 is SEHNR and CDR2 is FQNEAQ (reference sequence). CDR3: CASRELAVQETQYF. CDR3 sequence (DNA): TGTGCCAGCAGAGAACTAGCGGTACAAGAGACCCAGTACTTC.